Here is one TCR beta chain with its context. The target antigen is unknown. Germline values: CDR1 LNHDA, CDR2 SQIVND (reference sequence). The CDR3 consists of 14 residues. Deletions cut 7 bases from V and 0 bases from J, with 10 bases between. The source of the sample is a study of cytomegalovirus exposure and HLA in healthy donors. The PCR used 60 Vbeta and 13 Jbeta primers. The authors' processing: Later analysis identified 80 million to 90 million unique TCR beta chains, about 10 million shared. The protocol was immunoSEQ multiplex PCR, while the TCRdb copy is restricted to in-frame clones and leaves out a portion. The V and J calls and the clone size are those of that table, but D and trimming were determined from the DNA. The table lists under 130,000 clones, around 61% of them singletons. Whole-study findings and limits: V- and J-gene trimming in TCR beta was tied to a missense DCLRE1C variant by an analysis performed later. Whilst most TCR sequences proved rare, a subset of public TCRs occurred across many donors.

This receptor was identified in a woman between 50 and 59 years old in good health and CMV-seronegative. The specimen sequenced was PBMCs. This sequence joins TRBV19 and TRBJ2-1; the D gene is possibly TRBD1 (6 bases). CDR3 residues: CASNAGASYNEQFF. CDR3 sequence (DNA): TGTGCCAGTAACGCAGGGGCCTCCTACAATGAGCAGTTCTTC.